Below are 21 T cell receptor beta chains sequenced from a single sample in a study of siplizumab effects on memory and regulatory T cells. Sequenced by immunoSEQ multiplex PCR; TCRdb stores in-frame clones only, minus some. The table includes about 66,000 clones, 90% to 97% detected once. The specimen sequenced was naive CD8+ T cells sorted from blood. The receptors come from a human donor in good health.

This clone has a single count. The chain uses TRBV9 and TRBJ2-7, with no clear D. V lost 0 bases and J 6 bases, leaving 7 bases between the germline ends. The CDR3 has 12 amino acids. Germline V gene data show CDR1 as SGDLS and CDR2 as YYNGEE. CDR3 DNA sequence: TGTGCCAGCAGCGTAGATCAAGGCGAGCAGTACTTC. Amino acid sequence: CASSVDQGEQYF. Looking up the rest from reference TRBV9 and TRBJ2-7 gives the full variable domain: DSGVTQTPKHLITATGQRVTLRCSPRSGDLSVYWYQQSLDQGLQFLIQYYNGEERAKGNILERFSAQQFPDLHSELNLSSLELGDSALYFCASSVDQGEQYFGPGTRLTVT.

The chain combines TRBV19 with TRBJ2-1; 7 nucleotides align to TRBD1. The CDR3 is 17 amino acids. With V trimmed by 3 bases and J by 0 bases, 8 bases remained unmatched. Per germline, CDR1 LNHDA and CDR2 SQIVND (reference sequence). CDR3 protein: CASSILPTGSSYNEQFF. The CDR3 DNA sequence: TGTGCCAGTAGTATCCTTCCGACAGGGTCCTCCTACAATGAGCAGTTCTTC. The full variable domain, with the rest looked up from reference TRBV19 and TRBJ2-1, is DGGITQSPKYLFRKEGQNVTLSCEQNLNHDAMYWYRQDPGQGLRLIYYSQIVNDFQKGDIAEGYSVSREKKESFPLTVTSAQKNPTAFYLCASSILPTGSSYNEQFFGPGTRLTVL.

Only one count was recorded for this clone. The J gene is TRBJ2-7, the V gene TRBV4-1, with D possibly being TRBD2 (6 bases). CDR3 size: 14 residues. The V gene's germline CDR1 is MGHRA and CDR2 YSYEKL. The V gene lost 3 bases and the J gene lost 5 bases, with 14 bases spanning the gap. The CDR3 here is CASSQGGIYNEQYF. CDR3 nucleotides: TGCGCCAGCAGCCAGGGCGGGATCTATAACGAGCAGTACTTC.

V is TRBV6-1 and J is TRBJ2-1; the match to TRBD2 covers 12 bases. CDR3 length equals 15 residues. The germline V gene has CDR1 MNHNS and CDR2 SASEGT. V was pared by 7 bases and J by 5 bases, with 6 bases of the junction left unmatched. Here the CDR3 reads CASTPLAGGHNEQFF. The CDR3 coding sequence is TGTGCCAGCACCCCACTAGCGGGGGGTCACAATGAGCAGTTCTTC.

The gene calls are TRBV2 and TRBJ2-3; D perhaps matches TRBD2 (6 bases). This CDR3 is built from 13 residues. CDR1 is SNHLY and CDR2 is FYNNEI in the germline V gene. Trimming removed 5 bases from V and 6 bases from J, with 12 bases in between. This chain's CDR3 is CASSSEEGDTQYF. CDR3 nucleotide sequence: TGTGCCAGCAGTTCGGAGGAGGGGGATACGCAGTATTTT.

This chain connects TRBV29-1 to TRBJ1-1, with 8 bases lining up with TRBD1. Trimming at V came to 7 bases and at J to 4 bases, leaving 8 bases not matched to a gene. Per the germline V gene, CDR1 is SQVTM and CDR2 is ANQGSEA. This CDR3 comprises 13 residues. This chain's CDR3 is CSAEGQGGTEAFF. The CDR3 DNA sequence: TGCAGCGCCGAAGGACAGGGAGGCACTGAAGCTTTCTTT.

This clone is a singleton in its sample. Written as DNA, the CDR3 is TGTGCCAGCAGTCCAGGGATTCTCTACGAGCAGTACTTC. The encoded protein is CASSPGILYEQYF. The chain couples TRBV6-5 to TRBJ2-7, with D possibly TRBD1 on 5 matching bases. Germline loops: CDR1 MNHEY, CDR2 SVGAGI. The CDR3 has 13 residues. V was trimmed by 5 bases and J by 3 bases, leaving 11 bases between them.

The gene calls are TRBV4-1 and TRBJ2-3; no clear D gene. The germline V gene encodes CDR1 MGHRA and CDR2 YSYEKL. This CDR3 spans 13 amino acids. V was cut by 1 base and J by 1 base, with 3 bases left in between. CDR3 region: CASSQVGTDTQYF. CDR3 nucleotide sequence: TGCGCCAGCAGCCAAGTCGGCACAGATACGCAGTATTTT.

In DNA form, the CDR3 reads TGTGCCAGCAGCTTTACCGGGACAGGCTACAATGAGCAGTTCTTC. Its translation is CASSFTGTGYNEQFF. The chain carries TRBV5-5 and TRBJ2-1; 8 bases align to TRBD1. The CDR3 length is 15 residues. Germline trimming cut 2 bases from V and 3 bases from J; bases unmatched to any gene: 4. Germline V gene sequence: CDR1 SGHKS, CDR2 YYEKEE (reference sequence).

This chain links TRBV10-3 with TRBJ2-3; no definite D call. Germline loops: CDR1 ENHRY, CDR2 SYGVKD. The CDR3 spans 11 residues. V gave up 9 bases and J gave up 6 bases, with 10 bases separating them. The CDR3 DNA is TGTGCCATTCTCTTAGGGGATACGCAGTATTTT. It is translated as CAILLGDTQYF.

J is TRBJ2-3 and V is TRBV7-2, with D uncertain. CDR1 is SGHTA and CDR2 is FQGNSA in the germline V gene. CDR3 length: 10 amino acids. V dropped 9 bases and J dropped 4 bases, with 5 bases sitting between them. CDR3 bases: TGTGCCAGTGTTGCAGATACGCAGTATTTT. Translated, it gives CASVADTQYF.

In its sample, this clone was seen once. The rearrangement links TRBV29-1 to TRBJ2-3; D may be TRBD2 (5 bases). The CDR3 loop spans 17 amino acids. Germline-derived CDR1 and CDR2 are SQVTM and ANQGSEA. The ends were cut back, 6 bases at V and 6 bases at J, with 28 bases in the middle. The CDR3 protein is CSVHPRTQTAGWDTQYF. CDR3 nucleotide sequence: TGCAGCGTGCACCCGAGGACTCAGACTGCAGGATGGGATACGCAGTATTTT.

This rearrangement joins TRBV4-3 to TRBJ2-1, with D perhaps TRBD1 (5 bases). From germline, CDR1 is LGHNA and CDR2 YSLEER. V lost 3 bases and J lost 0, with 12 bases in between. This CDR3 spans 16 amino acids. For the CDR3, the DNA is TGCGCCAGCAGCCAGAAACAGGCCAGCTCCTACAATGAGCAGTTCTTC. Translated: CASSQKQASSYNEQFF.

V is TRBV5-6 and J is TRBJ2-2, with unresolved D. Germline CDR1 is SGHDT and CDR2 is YYEEEE. The ends were cut back, 4 bases at V and 4 bases at J, with 11 bases in the middle. The CDR3 consists of 14 residues. CDR3 sequence (DNA): TGTGCCAGCAGCGTGGGGTTGGGCACCGGGGAGCTGTTTTTT. Translating it yields CASSVGLGTGELFF.

The chain couples TRBV7-9 to TRBJ2-7; 9 bases match TRBD1. Germline CDR1 and CDR2: SEHNR and FQNEAQ (reference sequence). Unmatched junction bases numbered 14, after V lost 5 bases and J lost 6 bases. The length of the CDR3 is 16 residues. The CDR3 DNA reads TGTGCCAGCAGCCCGGGACAGGGAGGAAGAACTGGCGAGCAGTACTTC. This translates into CASSPGQGGRTGEQYF.

The V gene is TRBV2, the J gene TRBJ1-4; unclear D gene. The CDR3 consists of 14 residues. Germline CDR1 is SNHLY and CDR2 is FYNNEI. The V end was cut by 10 bases, the J end by 3 bases, with 15 bases between. Here the CDR3 reads CATNQEAANEKLFF. The CDR3 region has the DNA TGTGCCACCAACCAGGAGGCAGCTAATGAAAAACTGTTTTTT.

This chain connects TRBV21-1 to TRBJ2-7; TRBD1 is the table's D call and was not checked against the DNA. TRBV21-1 is deemed a pseudogene. This CDR3 has 12 amino acids. The CDR3 nucleotides read TGTGCCAGACCCGACAGCGCCTACGAGCAGTACTTC. Residues: CARPDSAYEQYF.

The genes are TRBV6-1 and TRBJ1-1, with TRBD1 as a possible D gene (5 bases). This CDR3 has 12 residues. V dropped 4 bases and J dropped 11 bases, with 14 bases sitting between them. Germline CDR1 is MNHNS and CDR2 is SASEGT. The DNA of the CDR3 is TGTGCCAGCAGTGGGGGGGTGCTGGGGGCTTTCTTT. This encodes CASSGGVLGAFF.

The rearrangement uses TRBV10-2 and TRBJ2-1; 7 bases are shared with TRBD2. Germline V CDR1 and CDR2: WSHSY, SAAADI. The CDR3 consists of 14 residues. V lost 5 bases, J lost 4 bases, and 5 bases stayed unmatched. The CDR3 region is CASSSVGGYNEQFF. The DNA of the CDR3 is TGCGCCAGCAGTTCGGTCGGGGGGTACAATGAGCAGTTCTTC.

V gene TRBV6-5 combines with J gene TRBJ2-3; possible D gene TRBD1, 6 bases. V lost 4 bases, J lost 6 bases, and 17 bases lay in between. The CDR3 covers 15 residues. Germline V gene sequence: CDR1 MNHEY, CDR2 SVGAGI. The CDR3 DNA is TGTGCCAGCAGTTCAGACAGGACTCACGGGGATACGCAGTATTTT. It translates to CASSSDRTHGDTQYF.

The chain couples TRBV7-9 to TRBJ2-1; D unresolved. V lost 5 bases and J lost 6, with 11 bases in between. The CDR3 extends over 13 amino acids. The germline gives CDR1 SEHNR, CDR2 FQNEAQ (reference sequence). The CDR3 DNA sequence: TGTGCCAGCAGCCCCGAGCCTCTCAATGAGCAGTTCTTC. Translating gives CASSPEPLNEQFF.